The subject of this entry is one TCR beta chain. V dropped 5 bases and J dropped 8; count of bases not matched to a gene: 10. This CDR3 is 15 amino acids long. The data originate from a study of blood T cells in healthy people across ages. A J-beta primer mix and a sample-barcoded 5' primer were used in a second PCR of roughly 7 to 12 cycles. TCRdb re-called the 5' RACE reads with MiXCR, one entry per CDR3 protein. The sample consists of 1.5 million to 2 million distinct CDR3 sequences, around 50% of them appearing once. V is TRBV12-3 or TRBV12-4 and J is TRBJ1-2; 11 positions match TRBD1. The clonotype comes from a woman between 40 and 50 years old in good health. Sequencing input: blood. The CDR3 nucleotides are TGTGCCAGCAGTCGATCGGGGGACAGGGGGAAAGGCTACACCTTC. Its translation is CASSRSGDRGKGYTF.